This TCR beta chain was identified during a study of long-term antiretroviral therapy in people with HIV. Researchers report immunoSEQ v3.0 was run at survey level. Sequencing was performed with immunoSEQ multiplex PCR; in TCRdb, only in-frame clones are kept and a portion is missing. This sample has 25,000 to 35,000 clones, with roughly 78% found just once. Among participants with HIV, every one received treatment in the United States. The table lists this clone with a count of one. The material was unsorted PBMCs, obtained 0.3 years after starting antiretroviral therapy. This receptor was obtained from a man in his forties or fifties with HIV.

The CDR3 reads CASSQGAGGYEQYF. The CDR3, as DNA: TGCGCCAGCAGCCAAGGAGCGGGGGGATACGAGCAGTACTTC. J is TRBJ2-7 and V is TRBV4-3; 9 positions agree with TRBD2. CDR3 length: 14 amino acids. Germline V gene lookup returns CDR1 LGHNA and CDR2 YSLEER. The trim removed 1 base at V and 4 bases at J, leaving 2 bases unmatched.